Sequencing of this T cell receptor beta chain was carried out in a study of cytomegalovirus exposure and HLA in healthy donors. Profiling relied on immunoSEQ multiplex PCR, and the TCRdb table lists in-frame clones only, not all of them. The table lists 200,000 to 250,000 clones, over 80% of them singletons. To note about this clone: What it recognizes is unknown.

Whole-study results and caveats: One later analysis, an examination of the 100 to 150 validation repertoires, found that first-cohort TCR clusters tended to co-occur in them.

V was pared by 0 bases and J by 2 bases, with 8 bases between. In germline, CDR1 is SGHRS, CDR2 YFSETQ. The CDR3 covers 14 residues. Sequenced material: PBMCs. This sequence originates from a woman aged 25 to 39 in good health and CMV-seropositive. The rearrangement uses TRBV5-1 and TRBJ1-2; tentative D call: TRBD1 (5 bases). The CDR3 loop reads CASSLEAGNYGYTF. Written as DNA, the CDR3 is TGCGCCAGCAGCTTGGAAGCAGGGAACTATGGCTACACCTTC.